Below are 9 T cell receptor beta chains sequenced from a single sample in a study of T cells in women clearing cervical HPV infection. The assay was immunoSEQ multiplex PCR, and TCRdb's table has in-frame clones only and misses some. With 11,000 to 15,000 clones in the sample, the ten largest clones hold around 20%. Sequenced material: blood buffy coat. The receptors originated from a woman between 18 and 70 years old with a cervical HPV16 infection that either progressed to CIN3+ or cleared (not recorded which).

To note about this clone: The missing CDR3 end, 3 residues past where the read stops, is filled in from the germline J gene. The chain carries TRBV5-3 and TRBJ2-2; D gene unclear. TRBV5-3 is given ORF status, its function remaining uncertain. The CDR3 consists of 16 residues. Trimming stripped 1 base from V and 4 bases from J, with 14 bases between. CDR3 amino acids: CARSLKGSSGTGELFF. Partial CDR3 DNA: TGTGCCAGAAGCTTGAAAGGTAGCTCGGGCACCGGGGAG.

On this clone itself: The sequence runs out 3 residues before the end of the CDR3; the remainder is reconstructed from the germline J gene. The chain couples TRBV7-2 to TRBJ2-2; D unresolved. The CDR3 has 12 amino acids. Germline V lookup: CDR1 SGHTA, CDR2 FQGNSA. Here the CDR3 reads CASRQTNEKLFF. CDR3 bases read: TGTGCCAGCAGGCAAACTAATGAAAAG. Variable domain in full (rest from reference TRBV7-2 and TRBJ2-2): GAGVSQSPSNKVTEKGKDVELRCDPISGHTALYWYRQSLGQGLEFLIYFQGNSAPDKSGLPSDRFSAERTGGSVSTLTIQRTQQEDSAVYLCASRQTNEKLFFGEGSRLTVL.

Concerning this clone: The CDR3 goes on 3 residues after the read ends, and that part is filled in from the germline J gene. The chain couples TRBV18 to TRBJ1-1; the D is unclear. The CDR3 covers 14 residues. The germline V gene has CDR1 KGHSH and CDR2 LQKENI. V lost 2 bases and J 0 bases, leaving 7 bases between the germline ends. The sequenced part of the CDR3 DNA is TGTGCCAGCTCACCAGGACTTTTGAACACTGAA. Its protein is CASSPGLLNTE. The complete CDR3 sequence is CASSPGLLNTEAFF.

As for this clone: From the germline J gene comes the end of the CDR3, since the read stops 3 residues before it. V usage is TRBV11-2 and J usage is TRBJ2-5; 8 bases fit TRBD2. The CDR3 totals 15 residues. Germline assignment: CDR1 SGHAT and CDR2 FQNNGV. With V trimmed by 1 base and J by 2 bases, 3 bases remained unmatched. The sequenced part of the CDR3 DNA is TGTGCCAGCAGCTTAGTGGCGGGGGGACAAGAGACC. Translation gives CASSLVAGGQET. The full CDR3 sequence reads CASSLVAGGQETQYF.

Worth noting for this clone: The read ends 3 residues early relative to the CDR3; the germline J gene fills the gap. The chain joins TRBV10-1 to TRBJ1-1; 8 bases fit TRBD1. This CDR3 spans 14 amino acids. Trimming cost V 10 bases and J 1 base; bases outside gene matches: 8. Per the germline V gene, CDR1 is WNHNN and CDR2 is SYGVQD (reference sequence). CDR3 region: CATLLTGANTEAFF. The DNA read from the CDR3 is TGCGCCACCCTCCTGACAGGGGCGAACACTGAA.

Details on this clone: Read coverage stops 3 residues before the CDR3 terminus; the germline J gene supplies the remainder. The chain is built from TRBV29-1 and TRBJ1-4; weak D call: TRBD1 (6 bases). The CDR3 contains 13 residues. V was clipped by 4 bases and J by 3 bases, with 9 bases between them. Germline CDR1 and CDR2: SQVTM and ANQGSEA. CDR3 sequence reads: CSVGTDPNEKLFF. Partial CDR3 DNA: TGCAGCGTTGGGACAGATCCTAATGAAAAA.

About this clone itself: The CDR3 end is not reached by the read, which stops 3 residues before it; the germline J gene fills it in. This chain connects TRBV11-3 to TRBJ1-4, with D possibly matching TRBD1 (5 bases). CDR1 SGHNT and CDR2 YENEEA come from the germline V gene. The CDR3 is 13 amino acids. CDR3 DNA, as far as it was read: TGTGCCAGCAAAGAGGGGATCGGTTCACCA. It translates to CASKEGIGSP. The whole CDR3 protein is CASKEGIGSPLFF. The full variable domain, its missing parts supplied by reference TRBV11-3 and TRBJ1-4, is EAGVVQSPRYKIIEKKQPVAFWCNPISGHNTLYWYLQNLGQGPELLIRYENEEAVDDSQLPKDRFSAERLKGVDSTLKIQPAELGDSAVYLCASKEGIGSPLFFGSGTQLSVL.

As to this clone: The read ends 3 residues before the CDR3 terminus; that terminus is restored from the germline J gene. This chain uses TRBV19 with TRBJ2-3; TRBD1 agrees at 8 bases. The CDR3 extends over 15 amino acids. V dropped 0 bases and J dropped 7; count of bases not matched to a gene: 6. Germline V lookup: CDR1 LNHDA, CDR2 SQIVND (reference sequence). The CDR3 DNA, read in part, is TGTGCCAGTAGTATAGAGGCAGGGGGCAAATATACG. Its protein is CASSIEAGGKYT. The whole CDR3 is CASSIEAGGKYTQYF.

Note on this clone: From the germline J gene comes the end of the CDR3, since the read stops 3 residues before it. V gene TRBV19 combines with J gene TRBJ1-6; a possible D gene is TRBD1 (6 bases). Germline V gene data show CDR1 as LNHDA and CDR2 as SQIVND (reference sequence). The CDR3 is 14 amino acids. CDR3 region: CASSANRDIRSLHF. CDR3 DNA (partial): TGTGCCAGTAGTGCGAACAGGGATATCCGATCC.